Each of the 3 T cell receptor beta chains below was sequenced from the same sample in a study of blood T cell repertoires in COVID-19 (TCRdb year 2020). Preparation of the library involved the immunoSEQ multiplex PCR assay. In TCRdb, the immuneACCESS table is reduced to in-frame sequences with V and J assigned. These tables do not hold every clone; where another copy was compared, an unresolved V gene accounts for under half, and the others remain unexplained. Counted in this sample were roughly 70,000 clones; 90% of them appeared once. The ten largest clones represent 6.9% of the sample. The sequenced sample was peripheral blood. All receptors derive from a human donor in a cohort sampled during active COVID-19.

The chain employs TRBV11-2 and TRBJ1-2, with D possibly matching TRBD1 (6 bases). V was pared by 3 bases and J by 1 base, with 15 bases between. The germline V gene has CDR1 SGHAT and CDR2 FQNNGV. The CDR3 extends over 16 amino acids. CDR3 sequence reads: CASSFRTEKFNYGYTF. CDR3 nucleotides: TGTGCCAGCAGCTTTCGGACAGAAAAATTTAACTATGGCTACACCTTC. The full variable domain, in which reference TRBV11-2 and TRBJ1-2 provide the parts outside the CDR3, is EAGVAQSPRYKIIEKRQSVAFWCNPISGHATLYWYQQILGQGPKLLIQFQNNGVVDDSQLPKDRFSAERLKGVDSTLKIQPAKLEDSAVYLCASSFRTEKFNYGYTFGSGTRLTVV.

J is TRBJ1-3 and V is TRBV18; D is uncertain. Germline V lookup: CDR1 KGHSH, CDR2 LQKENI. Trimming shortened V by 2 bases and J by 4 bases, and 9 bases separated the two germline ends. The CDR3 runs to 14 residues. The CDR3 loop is CASSPSISGNTIYF. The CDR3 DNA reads TGTGCCAGCTCACCAAGCATCTCCGGAAACACCATATATTTT.

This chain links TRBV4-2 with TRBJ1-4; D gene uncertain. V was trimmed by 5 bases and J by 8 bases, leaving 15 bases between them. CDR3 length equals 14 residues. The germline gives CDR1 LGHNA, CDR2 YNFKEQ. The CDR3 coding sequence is TGTGCCAGCAGCGCAAGTCAGCTGCGGGAAAAACTGTTTTTT. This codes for CASSASQLREKLFF.